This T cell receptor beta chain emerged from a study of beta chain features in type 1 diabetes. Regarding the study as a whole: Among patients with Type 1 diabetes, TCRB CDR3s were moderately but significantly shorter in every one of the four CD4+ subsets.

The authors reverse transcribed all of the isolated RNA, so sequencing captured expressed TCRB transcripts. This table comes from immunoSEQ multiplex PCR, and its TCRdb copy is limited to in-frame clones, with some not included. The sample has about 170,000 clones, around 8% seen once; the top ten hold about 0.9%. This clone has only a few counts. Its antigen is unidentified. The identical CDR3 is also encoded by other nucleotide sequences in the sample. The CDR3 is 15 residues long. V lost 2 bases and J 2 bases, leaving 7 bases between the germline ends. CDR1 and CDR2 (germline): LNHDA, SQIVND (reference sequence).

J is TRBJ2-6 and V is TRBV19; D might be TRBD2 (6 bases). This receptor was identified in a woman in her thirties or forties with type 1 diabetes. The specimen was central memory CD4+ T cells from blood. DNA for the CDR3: TGTGCCAGTAGTATATCGGGGGCTGGGGCCAACGTCCTGACTTTC. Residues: CASSISGAGANVLTF.